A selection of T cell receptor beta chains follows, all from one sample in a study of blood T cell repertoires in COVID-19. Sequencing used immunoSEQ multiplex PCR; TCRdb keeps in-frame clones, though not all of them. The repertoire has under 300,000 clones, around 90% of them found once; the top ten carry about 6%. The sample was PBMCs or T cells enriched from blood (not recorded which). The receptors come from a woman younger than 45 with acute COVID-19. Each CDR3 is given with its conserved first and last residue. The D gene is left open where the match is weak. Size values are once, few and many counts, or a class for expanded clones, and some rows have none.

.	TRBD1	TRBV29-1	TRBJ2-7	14	CSVTRGTGSYEQYF	TGCAGCGTTACGAGGGGGACAGGTTCCTACGAGCAGTACTTC
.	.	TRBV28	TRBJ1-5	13	CASNGQINQPQHF	TGTGCCAGCAATGGACAGATAAATCAGCCCCAGCATTTT
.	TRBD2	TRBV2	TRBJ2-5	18	CASERLGETSGRQETQYF	TGTGCCAGCGAACGACTGGGGGAGACTAGCGGGAGACAAGAGACCCAGTACTTC
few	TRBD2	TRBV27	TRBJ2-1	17	CASSHPSFGRAHNEQFF	TGTGCCAGCAGCCACCCCTCATTCGGGAGGGCCCACAATGAGCAGTTCTTC
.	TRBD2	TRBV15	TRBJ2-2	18	CATSRPGGDESITGELFF	TGTGCCACCAGCCGCCCGGGAGGGGATGAATCGATCACCGGGGAGCTGTTTTTT
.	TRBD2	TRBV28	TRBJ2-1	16	CASSLITSGLVNEQFF	TGTGCCAGCAGTTTAATTACTAGCGGGCTCGTGAATGAGCAGTTCTTC
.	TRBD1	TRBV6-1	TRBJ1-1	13	CASSERGRGEAFF	TGTGCCAGCAGTGAAAGGGGGCGGGGTGAAGCTTTCTTT
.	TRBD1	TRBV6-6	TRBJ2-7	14	CASSYRQGAHEQYF	TGTGCCAGCAGTTACCGACAGGGTGCCCACGAGCAGTACTTC
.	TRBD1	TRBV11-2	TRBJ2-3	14	CASIVDRGRYTQYF	TGTGCCAGCATCGTGGACAGGGGGCGGTATACGCAGTATTTT
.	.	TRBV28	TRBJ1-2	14	CASRKVRGRYGYTF	TGTGCCAGCCGTAAGGTGAGGGGGAGATATGGCTACACCTTC
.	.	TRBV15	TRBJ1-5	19	CATFFRFGQLAFCNQPQHF	TGTGCCACCTTTTTCCGATTTGGACAGCTAGCTTTTTGTAATCAGCCCCAGCATTTT